What follows describes a single T cell receptor beta chain. Its antigen is still unknown. Libraries were prepared by immunoSEQ multiplex PCR; TCRdb keeps only in-frame clonotypes and omits some of them. The repertoire holds 150,000 or so clones, with roughly 90% as singletons. The data were taken from a study of T cell responses to AZD1222 COVID-19 vaccine. Whole-study findings and limits: The repertoires were collected only after the peak T cell response. Increases in Spike-specific TCR breadth and depth were seen after two AZD1222 doses. Researchers report vaccine-associated CD4 TCRs spanning spike, with dominance at 160-218 and 743-854.

The trim removed 1 base at V and 0 bases at J, leaving 11 bases unmatched. Germline V gene data show CDR1 as SGHNT and CDR2 as YENEEA. CDR3 length equals 20 residues. The clonotype was recovered from an adult in good health. Sequenced material: peripheral blood, taken on day 0 of AZD1222 vaccination. The rearrangement links TRBV11-3 to TRBJ2-7; 14 positions match TRBD2. CDR3 in amino acids: CASSLAGWGLAGVNSYEQYF. The DNA of the CDR3 is TGTGCCAGCAGCTTAGCAGGGTGGGGACTAGCGGGAGTGAACTCCTACGAGCAGTACTTC.